One and the same sample provided the 29 T cell receptor delta chains below, sequenced in a study of γδ T cells in repeated Plasmodium falciparum infection. Bulk repertoires came from Vgamma9/Vdelta2+ or Vdelta2-negative gammadelta T cells flow-sorted from PBMC. TCRdb applied CATT to the multiplex PCR reads for clone calling. The profile covers approximately 93,000 delta-chain clones, with 0.85% to 1% appearing a single time and over 8.5% taken by the ten largest. Sequencing was done on a sample of gamma-delta T cells from blood. The receptors here all came from a pool of human donors (malaria-infected and uninfected, not separated).

Note on this clone: The protein TCRdb gives is from a much larger clone and does not agree with this DNA's translation at residue 9, likely a read error; the protein shown here comes from the DNA. This chain connects TRDV1 to TRDJ3; D unresolved. The J gene is not listed in TCRdb, so it was assigned here from a DNA match to germline. Trimming removed 1 base at V and 4 bases at J, with 14 bases between. This CDR3 comprises 18 residues. CDR1 is TSWWSYY, CDR2 QGS, per germline. This CDR3 reads CALGERVVAGWDTRQMFF. The DNA of the CDR3 is TGTGCTCTTGGGGAACGGGTAGTAGCCGGGTGGGACACCCGACAGATGTTTTTC.

This clone has at least ten counts. This CDR3 is also generated by other DNA sequences in the sample. The V call is TRDV2, the J call TRDJ1; no clear D. The J gene was not available in TCRdb and was assigned here by matching the DNA to germline segments. The CDR3 is 15 residues long. V shed 2 bases and J shed 0 bases, with 12 bases lying between them. CDR1 and CDR2 from the germline V gene are GEAIGNYY and EKD. CDR3 protein: CACDRLAGDTDKLIF. The CDR3 nucleotides are TGTGCCTGTGACAGACTTGCCGGGGACACCGATAAACTCATCTTT.

Details on this clone: This DNA's translation differs at residue 8 from TCRdb's protein, which comes from a much larger clone; a read error is likely, and the protein shown is translated from the DNA. CDR3 nucleotides: TGTGCTCTTGGGGAACCGGGCCCTCCTACAGGGTCCCTTACGTACGGATTGGGGGATAAGGATTCCGGCACCGATAAACTCATCTTT. This translates into CALGEPGPPTGSLTYGLGDKDSGTDKLIF. J is TRDJ1 and V is TRDV1, with 9 bases fitting TRDD3. V lost 1 base, J lost 1 base, and 43 bases stayed unmatched. Germline assignment: CDR1 TSWWSYY and CDR2 QGS. The CDR3 covers 29 residues.

This clone was detected only a few times. The protein held in TCRdb is that of a much larger clone and does not match this DNA's translation at residue 21, likely because of a read error; the protein shown is translated from the DNA. The chain links TRDV1 to TRDJ1, with 12 bases lining up with TRDD3. The DNA end is more similar to TRDJ2, so the J call may be wrong. There are 22 residues in the CDR3. Per germline, CDR1 TSWWSYY and CDR2 QGS. The CDR3 nucleotides are TGTGCTCTTGGGAAGGTCGTCAATTCCTACGCCCTCTGGGGGATACGCGGGGAGGAACTCTTCTTT. Translating gives CALGKVVNSYALWGIRGEELFF.

In this sample, this clone turned up a few times. This probably arose from a read error, given a far larger clone one base away. Different DNA sequences within this sample yield the same CDR3. The V gene is listed as TRDV1; no J gene was called; the D call of TRDD3 is as the table states it, not checked on the DNA. CDR3 size: 21 residues. Germline V gives CDR1 TSWWSYY, CDR2 QGS. The CDR3 sequence: CALGDATFLKGTGLYTDKLIF. The CDR3 DNA is TGTGCTCTTGGGGACGCAACCTTCCTAAAAGGTACTGGGCTTTACACCGATAAACTCATCTTC.

A note on this clone: TCRdb pairs this DNA with a much larger clone's protein that differs at residue 5, likely a read error; the protein shown was translated from the DNA. The V call is TRDV1, the J call TRDJ1; 10 bases line up with TRDD3. No J gene was available from TCRdb, and it was assigned here by a germline match of the DNA. The CDR3 loop spans 18 amino acids. CDR1 and CDR2 from the germline V gene are TSWWSYY and QGS. Germline trimming cut 5 bases from V and 10 bases from J; bases unmatched to any gene: 22. The CDR3 nucleotides are TGTGCTCTTGGGAAACGAAACTTTGGGGGGATACGAAATGCTGGACTCATCTTT. This codes for CALGKRNFGGIRNAGLIF.

This clone was seen a few times. A read error likely explains why the TCRdb protein, taken from a much larger clone, differs from this DNA's translation at residue 17; the protein shown is translated from the DNA. This chain joins TRDV1 and TRDJ1; 8 positions match TRDD3. As TCRdb names no J gene, one was assigned here on the basis of a DNA match to germline. This CDR3 contains 23 residues. Germline lookup yields CDR1 TSWWSYY and CDR2 QGS. V trimming: 0 bases; J trimming: 1 base; junction bases outside the gene matches: 25. In DNA, the CDR3 is TGTGCTCTTGGGGAACTGGGACTACGTCCTAACGTACTGGGGGCTATGTGCACCGATAAACTCATCTTT. It specifies CALGELGLRPNVLGAMCTDKLIF.

A word on this clone: The TCRdb protein comes from a much larger clone and disagrees with this DNA's translation at residue 6, likely due to a read error; the protein given here is derived from the DNA. This chain uses TRDV2 with TRDJ1; TRDD3 agrees at 7 bases. The J gene, not given by TCRdb, was assigned here from a germline match of the nucleotide sequence. CDR3 length equals 15 residues. CDR1 is GEAIGNYY, CDR2 EKD, per germline. Trimming took 3 bases from V and 0 from J; bases not matched to a gene: 6. CDR3: CACDAMGENTDKLIF. The CDR3 DNA reads TGTGCCTGTGACGCCATGGGGGAAAACACCGATAAACTCATCTTT.

On this clone itself: TCRdb's protein, taken from a much larger clone, differs from this DNA's translation at residue 11, likely owing to a read error; the protein displayed comes from the DNA. The chain has TRDV1 and TRDJ1; 9 bases agree with TRDD3. Because TCRdb records no J gene, it was assigned here through a match of the DNA to germline. The CDR3 length is 19 residues. V dropped 5 bases and J dropped 0; count of bases not matched to a gene: 16. Germline V gene data show CDR1 as TSWWSYY and CDR2 as QGS. The CDR3 protein is CALGTTKRGYVNHTDKLIF. The CDR3 DNA is TGTGCTCTTGGGACTACCAAGCGGGGATACGTCAATCACACCGATAAACTCATCTTT.

In its sample, this clone was seen a few times. It differs at one base from a far larger clone, so likely a read error. The chain combines TRDV2 with TRDJ1, with D possibly TRDD3 on 6 matching bases. Here the J gene came from matching the DNA to germline, since TCRdb omits it. The CDR3 consists of 16 residues. The germline V gene has CDR1 GEAIGNYY and CDR2 EKD. V was trimmed by 3 bases and J by 0 bases, leaving 16 bases between them. The CDR3 reads CACDQVGVINTDKLIF. CDR3 DNA sequence: TGTGCCTGTGACCAGGTGGGGGTTATAAACACCGATAAACTCATCTTT.

Concerning this clone itself: A read error is the likely source, as a far larger clone sits one nucleotide away. Other nucleotide sequences in the sample specify the same CDR3. The CDR3: CALGELRSPLLGDPHKLIF. The CDR3 coding sequence is TGTGCTCTTGGGGAACTCAGGTCTCCCTTACTGGGGGATCCCCATAAGCTCATCTTT. The V gene is given as TRDV1, and no J gene call is available; the table's TRDD3 call for D was not verified on the DNA. Germline CDR1 is TSWWSYY and CDR2 is QGS. The CDR3 spans 19 residues.

This clone was picked up a small number of times. The protein TCRdb gives is from a much larger clone and does not agree with this DNA's translation at residue 17, likely a read error; the protein shown here comes from the DNA. This sequence joins TRDV1 and TRDJ1; D unresolved. Germline V gene sequence: CDR1 TSWWSYY, CDR2 QGS. This CDR3 has 18 amino acids. The CDR3 loop is CALGDTLTANSKSSKLTF. In DNA form, the CDR3 reads TGTGCTCTTGGGGATACTCTCACGGCGAACAGTAAATCCAGTAAACTCACCTTT.

With regard to this clone: TCRdb shows a much larger clone's protein in place of this DNA's translation, and the two differ at residue 2, likely through a read error; the protein shown is translated from the DNA. V gene TRDV2 combines with J gene TRDJ1; D unresolved. TCRdb leaves out the J gene; it was filled in here by matching the DNA to germline. CDR1 and CDR2 (germline): GEAIGNYY, EKD. The CDR3 covers 15 residues. The CDR3 DNA is TGTTCCTGTGACACCGTTGCTACCCCTACCGATAAACTCATCTTT. Amino acids: CSCDTVATPTDKLIF.

Many counts were recorded for this clone. A far larger clone is one nucleotide away, so this likely arose from a read error. Distinct nucleotide sequences in the sample also encode this CDR3. The CDR3 region is CALGELGSLSTGGYIPDKLIF. The CDR3 DNA reads as TGTGCCCTTGGGGAACTAGGTAGCCTGTCTACTGGGGGATACATCCCCGATAAACTCATCTTT. This chain joins TRDV1 and TRDJ1; 12 positions match TRDD3. This CDR3 has 21 amino acids. Germline V gives CDR1 TSWWSYY, CDR2 QGS.

Turning to this clone: A far bigger clonotype differs at one base, so this is likely a read error. The same CDR3 also results from other DNA sequences found in this sample. CDR3 sequence reads: CACDPGEEWGIRDKLIF. The CDR3 DNA reads TGTGCCTGTGACCCCGGCGAAGAGTGGGGGATACGCGATAAACTCATCTTT. The chain couples TRDV2 to TRDJ1, with 11 bases lining up with TRDD3. TCRdb records no J gene; here it was assigned by comparing the DNA to germline. CDR1 is GEAIGNYY, CDR2 EKD, per germline. V was clipped by 3 bases and J by 4 bases; unmatched bases: 12. The CDR3 loop spans 17 amino acids.

This clone was observed a few times. TCRdb assigns this DNA the protein of a much larger clone, which departs from its translation at residue 11; this likely reflects a read error, and the protein shown comes from translating the DNA. The rearrangement links TRDV2 to TRDJ1, with 10 bases fitting TRDD3. No J segment appears in TCRdb, so it was assigned here by matching the sequence to germline. The CDR3 spans 15 residues. V was clipped by 2 bases and J by 7 bases; unmatched bases: 9. The germline V gene encodes CDR1 GEAIGNYY and CDR2 EKD. CDR3 residues: CACDKYWGIPGKLIF. CDR3 in DNA: TGTGCCTGTGACAAATACTGGGGGATCCCTGGTAAACTCATCTTT.

This clone was counted between two and nine times. The protein given by TCRdb reflects a much larger clone and differs at residue 15 from this DNA's translation, likely from a read error; the protein shown is the DNA's translation. J is TRDJ1 and V is TRDV2; 8 positions match TRDD3. TCRdb leaves out the J gene; it was filled in here by matching the DNA to germline. Germline assignment: CDR1 GEAIGNYY and CDR2 EKD. J lost 3 bases, V lost 0 bases, and 20 bases had no gene match. The CDR3 runs 20 residues. The CDR3 loop reads CACDTYDEELGERYADKLIF. The CDR3 region has the DNA TGTGCCTGTGACACCTATGATGAGGAGCTGGGGGAGAGGTACGCCGATAAACTCATCTTT.

A note on this clone: A read error likely explains this, since a far larger clone differs by one base. This sample also contains other DNA sequences that code for the same CDR3. The chain uses TRDV1 and TRDJ1; 11 bases fit TRDD3. The J gene was missing in TCRdb and was found by matching the end of the DNA to germline. CDR1 and CDR2 from the germline V gene are TSWWSYY and QGS. The CDR3 has 26 amino acids. The CDR3 nucleotides are TGCGCTCTTGGGACACTACCTAACCCTTGGTCAATACTGGGGGATATTCGCGGTGGAAACACCGATAAACTCATCTTT. Its translation is CALGTLPNPWSILGDIRGGNTDKLIF.

This clone has only a few counts. For this DNA, TCRdb reports the protein of a much larger clone, which diverges at residue 9, most likely from a read error; the protein presented here is translated directly from the DNA. V and J are TRDV2 and TRDJ1; D might be TRDD1 or TRDD3, each matching 5 bases. Matching the DNA to germline supplied the J gene, which TCRdb does not give. CDR3 size: 15 residues. Germline CDR1 GEAIGNYY, CDR2 EKD. V was pared by 3 bases and J by 3 bases, with 16 bases between. The DNA for the CDR3 is TGTGCCTGTGACGAAATGAGGGATTCCCCCGATAAACTCATCTTT. Its translation is CACDEMRDSPDKLIF.

This clone was detected only a few times. TCRdb lists the protein of a much larger clone for this DNA, which differs at residue 16, so this is likely a read error; the protein given here is translated from the DNA itself. No J gene was assigned, while the V gene was called as TRDV2; TRDD3 was called by the table and not checked on the DNA. The germline CDR1 and CDR2 sequences are GEAIGNYY and EKD. This CDR3 has 18 residues. The DNA for the CDR3 is TGTGCCTGTGACGCCAACGGTACTGGGGGACTCAAGGTGGATAAACCCATCTTT. Translated, it gives CACDANGTGGLKVDKPIF.

Points on this clone: The TCRdb protein, from a much larger clone, departs from this DNA's translation at residue 18, likely by read error; the protein shown derives from the DNA. V gene assignment gives TRDV1, but the J gene was left uncalled; TRDD3 is the table's D call and was not checked against the DNA. The CDR3 loop spans 19 amino acids. The germline CDR1 and CDR2 sequences are TSWWSYY and QGS. DNA for the CDR3: TGTGCTCTTGGGGAACCGGGGTTCCTACGGTCTATAGACACCGATAAACTCACCTTT. Translation gives CALGEPGFLRSIDTDKLTF.

Details on this clone: The likely explanation is a read error, given a far larger clone one base away. The identical CDR3 is also encoded by other nucleotide sequences in the sample. The chain links TRDV1 to TRDJ1; the D is unclear. Here the J gene was assigned by germline matching of the DNA, as TCRdb has none. CDR1 TSWWSYY and CDR2 QGS come from the germline V gene. This CDR3 has 13 amino acids. In DNA, the CDR3 is TGTGCCCTTGGAATAAACCTGGTTACTAAACTCATCTTT. As protein: CALGINLVTKLIF.

About this clone itself: This DNA's translation differs at residue 3 from TCRdb's protein, which comes from a much larger clone; a read error is likely, and the protein shown is translated from the DNA. The gene calls are TRDV2 and TRDJ3; TRDD3 matches 11 bases. The J gene comes from matching the DNA to germline here; TCRdb lacks it. Germline CDR1 and CDR2: GEAIGNYY and EKD. The CDR3 spans 18 residues. The DNA of the CDR3 is TGTGCCCGTGACAATACTGGGGGATACTCCTGGGACACCCGACAGATGTTTTTC. The encoded protein is CARDNTGGYSWDTRQMFF.

This clone came up a few times. With only one base between it and a far larger clone, this is likely a read error. Other DNA sequences in the sample encode the same CDR3. No J gene was assigned, while the V gene was called as TRDV1; the D segment call TRDD3 is taken from the table without a DNA check. CDR1 and CDR2 (germline): TSWWSYY, QGS. This CDR3 is built from 20 residues. The CDR3 spells CALGELLWEHTGSSVDKLIF. CDR3 nucleotides: TGTGCTCTTGGGGAACTTTTGTGGGAGCATACCGGCTCCTCGGTCGATAAACTCATCTTC.

This clone turned up a few times. This likely came from a read error, as a far larger clone is one base away. This sample also contains other DNA sequences that code for the same CDR3. This chain joins TRDV2 and TRDJ1, with 13 positions matching TRDD3. The CDR3 loop spans 17 amino acids. Germline V CDR1 and CDR2: GEAIGNYY, EKD. The ends lost 3 bases at V and 5 bases at J; junction bases unmatched: 11. The CDR3 loop reads CACDPVLGDTHGDKLIF. CDR3 nucleotide sequence: TGTGCCTGTGACCCCGTACTGGGGGATACGCACGGAGATAAACTCATCTTT.

A note on this clone: With a far larger clone one base away, a read error is the likely cause. In the same sample, other DNA sequences code for this CDR3. The V and J genes are TRDV1 and TRDJ1, with D unclear. TCRdb leaves out the J gene; it was filled in here by matching the DNA to germline. The CDR3 loop spans 14 amino acids. Germline lookup yields CDR1 TSWWSYY and CDR2 QGS. DNA for the CDR3: TGTGCTCTTGGGGAACTGGGGTACACTGATAAACTCATCTTT. The encoded protein is CALGELGYTDKLIF.

A word on this clone: A read error likely explains this, since a far larger clone differs by one base. The same CDR3 is also encoded by other DNA sequences in this sample. The chain is built from TRDV1 and TRDJ1, with 9 bases that match TRDD3. The CDR3 totals 23 residues. Germline V lookup: CDR1 TSWWSYY, CDR2 QGS. For the CDR3, the DNA is TGTGCTCTAGGGGAACTAAGGGGCTTCCTTCGTACTGGGGGAGGGGAGTACACCGATAAACTCATCTTT. This encodes CALGELRGFLRTGGGEYTDKLIF.

The table lists this clone with many counts. J is TRDJ1 and V is TRDV2; possibly TRDD3 for D (5 bases). V was clipped by 9 bases and J by 0 bases, with 16 bases between them. CDR3 size: 14 residues. Germline V gene sequence: CDR1 GEAIGNYY, CDR2 EKD. For the CDR3, the DNA is TGTGCCGGGGGGTCCTTGATGTACACCGATAAACTCATCTTT. This codes for CAGGSLMYTDKLIF.

Note on this clone: The protein TCRdb gives is from a much larger clone and does not agree with this DNA's translation at residue 13, likely a read error; the protein shown here comes from the DNA. This chain uses TRDV1 with TRDJ3; D is possibly TRDD3 (5 bases). Since TCRdb gives no J gene, matching the DNA to germline was used here to assign it. The CDR3 has 25 residues. In germline, CDR1 is TSWWSYY, CDR2 QGS. Trimming cost V 0 bases and J 0 bases, with 30 bases left between them. CDR3 amino acids: CALGELGTLLSLEDRSSWDTRQMFF. In nucleotides, the CDR3 is TGTGCTCTTGGGGAACTAGGGACTTTACTATCACTGGAGGATCGTAGCTCCTGGGACACCCGACAGATGTTTTTC.